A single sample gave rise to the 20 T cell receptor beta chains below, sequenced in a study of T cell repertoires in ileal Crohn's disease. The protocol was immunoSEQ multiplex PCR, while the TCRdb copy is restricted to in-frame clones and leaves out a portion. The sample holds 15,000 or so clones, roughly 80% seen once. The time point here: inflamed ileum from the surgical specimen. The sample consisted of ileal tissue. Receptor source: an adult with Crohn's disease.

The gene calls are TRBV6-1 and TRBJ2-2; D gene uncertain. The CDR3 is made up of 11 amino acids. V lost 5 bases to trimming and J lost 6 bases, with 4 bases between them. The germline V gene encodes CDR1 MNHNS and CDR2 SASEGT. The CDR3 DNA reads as TGTGCCAGCAGTTTGGCCGGGGAGCTGTTTTTT. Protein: CASSLAGELFF.

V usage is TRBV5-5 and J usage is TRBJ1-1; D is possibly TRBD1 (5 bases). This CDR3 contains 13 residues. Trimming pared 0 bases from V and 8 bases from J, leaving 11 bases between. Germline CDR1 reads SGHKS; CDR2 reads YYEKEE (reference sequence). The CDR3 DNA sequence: TGTGCCAGCAGCTTGGTACAGGCGGGCGAAGCTTTCTTT. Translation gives CASSLVQAGEAFF. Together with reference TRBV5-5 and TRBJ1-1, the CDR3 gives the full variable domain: DAGVTQSPTHLIKTRGQQVTLRCSPISGHKSVSWYQQVLGQGPQFIFQYYEKEERGRGNFPDRFSARQFPNYSSELNVNALLLGDSALYLCASSLVQAGEAFFGQGTRLTVV.

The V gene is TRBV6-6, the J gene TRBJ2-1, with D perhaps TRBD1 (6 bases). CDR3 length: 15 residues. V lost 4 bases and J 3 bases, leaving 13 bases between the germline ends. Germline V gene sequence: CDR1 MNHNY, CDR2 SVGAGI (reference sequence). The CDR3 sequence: CASSSFNRDYNEQFF. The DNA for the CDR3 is TGTGCCAGCAGTTCCTTTAACAGGGACTACAATGAGCAGTTCTTC.

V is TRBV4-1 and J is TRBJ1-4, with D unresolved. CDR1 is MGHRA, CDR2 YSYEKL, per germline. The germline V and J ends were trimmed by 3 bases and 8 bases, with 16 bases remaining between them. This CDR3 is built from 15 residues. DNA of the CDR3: TGCGCCAGCAGCCAGGGCCGGGCCGGGCGAGAAAAACTGTTTTTT. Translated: CASSQGRAGREKLFF.

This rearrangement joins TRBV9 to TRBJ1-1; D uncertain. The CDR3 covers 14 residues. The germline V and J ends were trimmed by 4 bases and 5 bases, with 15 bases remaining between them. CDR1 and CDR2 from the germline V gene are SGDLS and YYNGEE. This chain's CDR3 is CASSLRRFPTEAFF. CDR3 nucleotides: TGTGCCAGCAGCTTACGACGTTTTCCGACTGAAGCTTTCTTT.

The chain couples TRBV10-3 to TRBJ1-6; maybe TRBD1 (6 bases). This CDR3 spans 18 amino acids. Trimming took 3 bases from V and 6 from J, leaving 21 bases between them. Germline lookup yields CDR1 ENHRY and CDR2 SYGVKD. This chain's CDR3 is CAISDQRRGIGGNSPLHF. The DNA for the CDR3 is TGTGCCATCAGTGACCAACGACGGGGCATAGGGGGTAATTCACCCCTCCACTTT.

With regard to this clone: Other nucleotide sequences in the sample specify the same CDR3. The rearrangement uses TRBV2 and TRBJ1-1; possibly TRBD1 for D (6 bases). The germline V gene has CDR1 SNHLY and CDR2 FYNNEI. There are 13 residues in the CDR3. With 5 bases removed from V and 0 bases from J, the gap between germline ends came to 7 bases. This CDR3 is CASSTGLNTEAFF. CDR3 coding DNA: TGTGCCAGCAGTACAGGGTTGAACACTGAAGCTTTCTTT.

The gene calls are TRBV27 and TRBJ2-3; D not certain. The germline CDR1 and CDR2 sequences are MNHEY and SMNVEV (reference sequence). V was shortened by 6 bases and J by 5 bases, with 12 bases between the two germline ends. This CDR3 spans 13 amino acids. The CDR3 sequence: CASRFGGGDTQYF. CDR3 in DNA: TGTGCCAGCAGGTTTGGTGGTGGAGATACGCAGTATTTT.

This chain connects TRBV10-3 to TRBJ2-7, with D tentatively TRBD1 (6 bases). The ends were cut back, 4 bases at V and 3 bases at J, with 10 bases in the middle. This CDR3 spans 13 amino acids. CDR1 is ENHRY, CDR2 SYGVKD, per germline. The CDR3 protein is CAISAIQGYEQYF. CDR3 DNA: TGTGCCATCAGTGCGATACAGGGCTACGAGCAGTACTTC.

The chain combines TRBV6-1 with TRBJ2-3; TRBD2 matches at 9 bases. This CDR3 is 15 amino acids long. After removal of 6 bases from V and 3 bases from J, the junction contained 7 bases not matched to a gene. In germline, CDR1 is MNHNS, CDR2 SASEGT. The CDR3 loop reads CASSRQRGDTDTQYF. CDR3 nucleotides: TGTGCCAGCAGCCGTCAGCGGGGGGATACAGATACGCAGTATTTT.

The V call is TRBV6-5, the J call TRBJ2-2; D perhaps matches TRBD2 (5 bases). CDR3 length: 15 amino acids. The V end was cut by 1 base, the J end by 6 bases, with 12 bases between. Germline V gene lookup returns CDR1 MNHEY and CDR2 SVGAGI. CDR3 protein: CASSYYGRRSGELFF. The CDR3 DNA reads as TGTGCCAGCAGTTACTACGGACGGAGGTCCGGGGAGCTGTTTTTT.

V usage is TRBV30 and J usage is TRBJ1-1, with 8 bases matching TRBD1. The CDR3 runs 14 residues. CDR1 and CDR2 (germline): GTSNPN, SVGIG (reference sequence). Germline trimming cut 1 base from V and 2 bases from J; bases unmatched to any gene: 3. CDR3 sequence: CAWSGGQVNTEAFF. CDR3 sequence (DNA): TGTGCCTGGAGTGGGGGACAGGTCAACACTGAAGCTTTCTTT.

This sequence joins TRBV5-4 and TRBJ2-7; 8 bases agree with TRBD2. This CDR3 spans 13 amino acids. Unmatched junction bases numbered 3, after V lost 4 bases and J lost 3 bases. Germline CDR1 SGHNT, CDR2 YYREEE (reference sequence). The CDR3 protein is CASSRGGNYEQYF. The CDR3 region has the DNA TGTGCCAGCAGCCGGGGGGGAAACTACGAGCAGTACTTC.

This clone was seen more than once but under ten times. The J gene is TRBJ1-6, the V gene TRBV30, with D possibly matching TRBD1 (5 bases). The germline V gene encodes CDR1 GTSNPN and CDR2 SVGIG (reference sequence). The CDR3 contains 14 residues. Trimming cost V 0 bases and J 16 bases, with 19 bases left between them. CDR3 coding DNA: TGTGCCTGGAGTGTAGGGGTCTGGTCGAGCGGGCTCCACTTT. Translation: CAWSVGVWSSGLHF.

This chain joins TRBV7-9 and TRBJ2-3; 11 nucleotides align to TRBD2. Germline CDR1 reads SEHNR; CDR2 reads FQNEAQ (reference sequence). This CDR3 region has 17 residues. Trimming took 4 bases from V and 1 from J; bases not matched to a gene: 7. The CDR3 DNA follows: TGTGCCAGCAGCTGGGGAGGGACTAGCGGCCGCACAGATACGCAGTATTTT. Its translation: CASSWGGTSGRTDTQYF.

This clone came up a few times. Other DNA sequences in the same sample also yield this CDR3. CDR3 amino acids: CASSLGGTNYGYTF. The DNA for the CDR3 is TGTGCCAGCAGCTTGGGGGGGACTAACTATGGCTACACCTTC. The V gene is TRBV7-9, the J gene TRBJ1-2; TRBD1 might be the D (5 bases). The CDR3 has 14 residues. Germline V gene data show CDR1 as SEHNR and CDR2 as FQNEAQ (reference sequence). V was clipped by 3 bases and J by 0 bases, with 8 bases between them.

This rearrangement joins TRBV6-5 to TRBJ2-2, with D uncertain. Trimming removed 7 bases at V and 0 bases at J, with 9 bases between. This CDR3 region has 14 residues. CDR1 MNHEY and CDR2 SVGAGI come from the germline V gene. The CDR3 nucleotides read TGTGCCAGCACGCCAGGCACGAACACCGGGGAGCTGTTTTTT. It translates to CASTPGTNTGELFF.

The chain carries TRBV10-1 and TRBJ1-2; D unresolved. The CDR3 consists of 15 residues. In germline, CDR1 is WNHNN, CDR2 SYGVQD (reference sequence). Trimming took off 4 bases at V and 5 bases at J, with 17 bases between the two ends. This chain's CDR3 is CASSANVGMSYGYTF. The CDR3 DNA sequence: TGCGCCAGCAGTGCTAATGTGGGGATGAGTTATGGCTACACCTTC.

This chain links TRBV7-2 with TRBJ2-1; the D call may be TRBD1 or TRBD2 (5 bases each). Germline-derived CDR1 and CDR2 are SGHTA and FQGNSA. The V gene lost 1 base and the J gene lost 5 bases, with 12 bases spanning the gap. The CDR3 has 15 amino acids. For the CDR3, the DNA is TGTGCCAGCAGCTTAGTGGGGACGGGAAACAATGAGCAGTTCTTC. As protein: CASSLVGTGNNEQFF. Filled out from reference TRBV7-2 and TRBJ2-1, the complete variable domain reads GAGVSQSPSNKVTEKGKDVELRCDPISGHTALYWYRQSLGQGLEFLIYFQGNSAPDKSGLPSDRFSAERTGGSVSTLTIQRTQQEDSAVYLCASSLVGTGNNEQFFGPGTRLTVL.

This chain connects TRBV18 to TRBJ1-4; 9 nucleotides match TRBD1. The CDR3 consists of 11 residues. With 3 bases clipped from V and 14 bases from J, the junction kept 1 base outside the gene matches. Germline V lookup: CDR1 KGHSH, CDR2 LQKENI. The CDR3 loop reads CASSPDRGLFF. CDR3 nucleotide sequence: TGTGCCAGCTCACCCGACAGGGGGCTGTTTTTT.